This T cell receptor beta chain was identified in a study of blood T cell repertoires in COVID-19. Sequencing used immunoSEQ multiplex PCR; TCRdb keeps in-frame clones, though not all of them. Altogether 35,000 to 45,000 clones are present, about 90% being singletons, with the ten largest covering roughly 9.4%. Germline values: CDR1 MNHEY, CDR2 SVGAGI. Trimming removed 0 bases from V and 1 base from J, with 6 bases in between. This CDR3 spans 14 amino acids. The sequence came from a man in his fifties with active COVID-19. Sequenced input: peripheral blood. The chain joins TRBV6-5 to TRBJ1-1, with D uncertain. CDR3: CASSYSPGNTEAFF. CDR3 DNA sequence: TGTGCCAGCAGTTACTCGCCCGGGAACACTGAAGCTTTCTTT.